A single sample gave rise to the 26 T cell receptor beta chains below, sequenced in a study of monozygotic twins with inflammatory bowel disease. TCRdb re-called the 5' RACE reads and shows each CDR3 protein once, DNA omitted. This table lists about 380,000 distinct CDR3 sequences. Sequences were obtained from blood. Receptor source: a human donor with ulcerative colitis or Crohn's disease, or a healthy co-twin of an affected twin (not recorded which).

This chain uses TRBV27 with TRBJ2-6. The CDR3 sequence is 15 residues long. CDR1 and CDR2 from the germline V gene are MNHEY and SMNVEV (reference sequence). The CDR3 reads CASSSYSSGANVLTF.

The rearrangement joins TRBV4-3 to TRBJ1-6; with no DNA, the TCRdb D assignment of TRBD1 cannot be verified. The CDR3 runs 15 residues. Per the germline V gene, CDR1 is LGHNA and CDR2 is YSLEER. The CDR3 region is CASSQEGRYNSPLHF.

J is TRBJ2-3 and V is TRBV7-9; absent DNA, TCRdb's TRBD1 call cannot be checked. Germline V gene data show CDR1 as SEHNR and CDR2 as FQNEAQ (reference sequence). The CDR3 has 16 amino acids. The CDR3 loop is CASSARKDLSTDTQYF. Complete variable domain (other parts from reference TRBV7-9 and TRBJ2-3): DTGVSQNPRHKITKRGQNVTFRCDPISEHNRLYWYRQTLGQGPEFLTYFQNEAQLEKSRLLSDRFSAERPKGSFSTLEIQRTEQGDSAMYLCASSARKDLSTDTQYFGPGTRLTVL.

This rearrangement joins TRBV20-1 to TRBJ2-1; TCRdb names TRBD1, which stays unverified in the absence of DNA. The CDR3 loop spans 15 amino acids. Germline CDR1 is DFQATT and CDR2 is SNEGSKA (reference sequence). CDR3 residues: CSAQPIEASGNEQFF.

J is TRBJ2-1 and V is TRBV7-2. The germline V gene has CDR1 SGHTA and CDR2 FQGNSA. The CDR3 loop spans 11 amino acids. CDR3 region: CASSPHREQFF.

CDR3 sequence reads: CASKAGGETQYF. The chain employs TRBV2 and TRBJ2-5; absent DNA, TCRdb's TRBD1 call cannot be checked. The CDR3 loop spans 12 amino acids. Germline V lookup: CDR1 SNHLY, CDR2 FYNNEI.

The CDR3 loop reads CASSQGLGQVLASGGSTYEQYF. The V gene is TRBV14, the J gene TRBJ2-7; TCRdb's D call, TRBD1, is unchecked because there is no DNA. The CDR3 covers 22 residues. Germline V gene lookup returns CDR1 SGHDN and CDR2 FVKESK.

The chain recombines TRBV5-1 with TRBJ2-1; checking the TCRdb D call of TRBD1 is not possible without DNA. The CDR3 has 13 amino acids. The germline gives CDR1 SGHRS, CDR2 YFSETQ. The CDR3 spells CASSLGGGAEQFF.

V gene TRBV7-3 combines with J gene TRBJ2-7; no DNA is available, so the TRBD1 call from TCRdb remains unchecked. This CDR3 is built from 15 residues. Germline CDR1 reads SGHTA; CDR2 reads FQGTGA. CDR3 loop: CASSLGRDISYEQYF. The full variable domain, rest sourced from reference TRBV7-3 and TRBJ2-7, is GAGVSQTPSNKVTEKGKYVELRCDPISGHTALYWYRQSLGQGPEFLIYFQGTGAADDSGLPNDRFFAVRPEGSVSTLKIQRTERGDSAVYLCASSLGRDISYEQYFGPGTRLTVT.

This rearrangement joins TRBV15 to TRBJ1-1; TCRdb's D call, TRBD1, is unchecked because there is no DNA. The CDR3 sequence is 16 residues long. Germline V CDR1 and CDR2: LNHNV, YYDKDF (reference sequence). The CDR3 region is CATSRTGGSLGSEAFF.

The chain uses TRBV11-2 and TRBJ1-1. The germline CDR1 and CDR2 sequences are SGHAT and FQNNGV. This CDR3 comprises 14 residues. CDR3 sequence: CASRPGTRNTEAFF.

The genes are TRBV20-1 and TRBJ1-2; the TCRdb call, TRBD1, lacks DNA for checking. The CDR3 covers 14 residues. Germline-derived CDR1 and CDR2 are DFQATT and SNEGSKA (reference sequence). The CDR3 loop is CSALTGTGAFGYTF.

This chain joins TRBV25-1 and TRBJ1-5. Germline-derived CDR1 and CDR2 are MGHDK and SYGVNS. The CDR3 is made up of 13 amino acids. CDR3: CASSEIGDQPQHF.

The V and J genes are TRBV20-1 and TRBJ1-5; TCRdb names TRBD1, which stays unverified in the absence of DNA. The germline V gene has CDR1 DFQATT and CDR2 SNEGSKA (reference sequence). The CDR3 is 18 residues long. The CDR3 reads CSARDSILGGRGNQPQHF.

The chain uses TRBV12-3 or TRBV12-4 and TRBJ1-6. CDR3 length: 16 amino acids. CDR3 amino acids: CASSLKQAAYNSPLHF.

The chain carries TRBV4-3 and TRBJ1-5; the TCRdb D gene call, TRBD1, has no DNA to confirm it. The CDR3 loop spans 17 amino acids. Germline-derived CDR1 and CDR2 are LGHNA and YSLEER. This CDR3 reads CASSQEGPGRSNQPQHF.

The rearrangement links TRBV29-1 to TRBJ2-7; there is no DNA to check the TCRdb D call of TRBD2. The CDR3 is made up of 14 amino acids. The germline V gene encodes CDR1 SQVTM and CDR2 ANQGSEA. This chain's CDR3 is CSVESRRASYEQYF.

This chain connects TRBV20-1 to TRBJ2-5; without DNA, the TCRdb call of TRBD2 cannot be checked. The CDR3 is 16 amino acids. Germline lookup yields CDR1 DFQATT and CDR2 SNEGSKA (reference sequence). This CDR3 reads CSARGLAGGVAETQYF.

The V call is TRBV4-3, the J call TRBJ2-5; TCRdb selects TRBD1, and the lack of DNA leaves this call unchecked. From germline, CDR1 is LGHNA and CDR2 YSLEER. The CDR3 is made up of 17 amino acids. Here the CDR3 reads CASSQDSEFAGRETQYF.

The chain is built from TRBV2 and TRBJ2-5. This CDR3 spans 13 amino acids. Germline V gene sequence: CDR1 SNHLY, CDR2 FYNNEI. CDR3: CASRTSSGETQYF. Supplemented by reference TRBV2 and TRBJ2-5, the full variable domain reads EPEVTQTPSHQVTQMGQEVILRCVPISNHLYFYWYRQILGQKVEFLVSFYNNEISEKSEIFDDQFSVERPDGSNFTLKIRSTKLEDSAMYFCASRTSSGETQYFGPGTRLLVL.

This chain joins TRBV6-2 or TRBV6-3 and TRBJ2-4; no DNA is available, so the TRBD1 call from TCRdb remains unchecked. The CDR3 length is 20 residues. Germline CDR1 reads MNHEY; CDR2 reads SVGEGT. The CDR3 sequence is CASSPPLGGLGLGAKNIQYF.

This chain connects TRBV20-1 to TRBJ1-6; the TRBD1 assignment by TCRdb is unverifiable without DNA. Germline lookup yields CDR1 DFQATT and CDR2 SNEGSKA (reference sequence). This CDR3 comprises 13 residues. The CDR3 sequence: CSARTGANSPLHF.

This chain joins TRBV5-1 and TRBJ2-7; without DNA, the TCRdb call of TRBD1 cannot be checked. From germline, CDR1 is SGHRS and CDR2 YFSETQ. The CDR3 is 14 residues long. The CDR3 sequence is CASSQQGGPYEQYF.

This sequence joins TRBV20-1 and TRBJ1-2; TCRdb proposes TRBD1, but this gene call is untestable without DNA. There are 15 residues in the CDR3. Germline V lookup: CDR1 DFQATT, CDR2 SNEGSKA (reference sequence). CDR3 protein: CSARDGGQARGGYTF.

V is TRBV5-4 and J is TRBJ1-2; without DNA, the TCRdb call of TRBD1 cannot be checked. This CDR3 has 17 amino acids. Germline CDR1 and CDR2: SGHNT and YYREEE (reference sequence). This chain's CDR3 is CASSWDRGRTPNYGYTF.

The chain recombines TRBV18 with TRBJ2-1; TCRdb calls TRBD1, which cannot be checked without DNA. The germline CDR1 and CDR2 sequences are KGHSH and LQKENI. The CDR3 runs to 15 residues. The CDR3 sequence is CASSPLDREYNEQFF.